The sequence of this T cell receptor (beta chain) was determined in a study of blood T cell repertoires in COVID-19. Study-wide background: Samples taken during acute and convalescent COVID-19 were collected in the United States, Italy and Spain. T cells, B-cell-depleted T cells, or PBMCs supplied cDNA or gDNA.

Source study methods: Counts of nucleated cells, estimated from reference gene primer amplification, were obtained. The assay was immunoSEQ multiplex PCR, and TCRdb's table has in-frame clones only and misses some. V, J and clone size are taken as reported in that table, and D and trimming were inferred from the DNA itself. The sample includes 350,000 or so clones, almost 90% of them seen just once. A single count supports this clone. The specimen sequenced was peripheral blood. The clonotype comes from a man aged 18 to 29 with active or convalescent COVID-19.

The CDR3 nucleotides read TGTGCCAGCAGCTTAGCGGGGGTGGGACAGGGCGATCAGCCCCAGCATTTT. Amino acids: CASSLAGVGQGDQPQHF. The V call is TRBV11-2, the J call TRBJ1-5; 9 positions agree with TRBD1. The CDR3 is 17 amino acids. V lost 1 base and J lost 5; bases outside the gene matches: 9. CDR1 is SGHAT and CDR2 is FQNNGV in the germline V gene.